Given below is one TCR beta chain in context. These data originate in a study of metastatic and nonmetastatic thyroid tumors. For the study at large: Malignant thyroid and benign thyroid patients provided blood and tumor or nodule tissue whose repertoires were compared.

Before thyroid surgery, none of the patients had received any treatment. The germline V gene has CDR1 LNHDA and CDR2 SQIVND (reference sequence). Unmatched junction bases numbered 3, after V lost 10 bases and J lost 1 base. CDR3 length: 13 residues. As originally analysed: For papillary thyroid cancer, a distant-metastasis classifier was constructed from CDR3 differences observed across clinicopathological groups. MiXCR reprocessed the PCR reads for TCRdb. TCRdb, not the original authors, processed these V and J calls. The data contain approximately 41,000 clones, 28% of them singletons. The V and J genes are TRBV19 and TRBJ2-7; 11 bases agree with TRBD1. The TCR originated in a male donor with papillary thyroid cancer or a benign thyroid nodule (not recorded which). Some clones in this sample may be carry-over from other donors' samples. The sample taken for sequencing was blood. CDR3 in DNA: TGTGCCACCAGGGACAGGGGGTCCTACGAGCAGTACTTC. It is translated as CATRDRGSYEQYF.